What follows are 30 T cell receptor beta chains derived from one specimen sequenced in a study of T cell repertoires in cytomegalovirus infection. TCRdb independently ran MiXCR on the reads; one entry per CDR3 protein. The profile shows some 900,000 distinct CDR3 sequences, 30% to 35% of them singletons. The antigens of these receptors remain unknown. Sequencing was performed on cultured CD8+ T cells from PBMCs, taken from culture after CMV antigen stimulation. These receptors all come from a human donor in good health (CMV status not recorded). Some clones in this sample may be carry-over from other donors' samples.

This clonotype was found a few times. This chain uses TRBV6-2 or TRBV6-3 with TRBJ2-2, with a possible D match to TRBD2 (6 bases). V was trimmed by 4 bases and J by 6 bases, leaving 9 bases between them. The germline CDR1 and CDR2 sequences are MNHEY and SVGEGT. The CDR3 length is 13 residues. CDR3 sequence (DNA): TGTGCCAGCAGTTCGACTAGAGCCGGGGAGCTGTTTTTT. As protein: CASSSTRAGELFF.

This clonotype was seen more than once but under ten times. The chain combines TRBV12-3 or TRBV12-4 with TRBJ1-2, with D perhaps matching TRBD1 (5 bases). The CDR3 extends over 16 amino acids. V was shortened by 3 bases and J by 2 bases, with 16 bases between the two germline ends. The CDR3 is CASSFRYWDGNYGYTF. The CDR3 coding sequence is TGTGCCAGCAGTTTTCGATACTGGGACGGGAACTATGGCTACACCTTC.

A word on this clonotype: Being one base from a much bigger clone, this may be a read error. The J gene is TRBJ2-1, the V gene TRBV6-5, with D tentatively TRBD2 (7 bases). Germline V lookup: CDR1 MNHEY, CDR2 SVGAGI. The CDR3 runs 16 residues. The chain's CDR3 is CASSFGGGASYNGQFF. DNA of the CDR3: TGTGCCAGCAGTTTTGGTGGGGGGGCATCCTACAATGGGCAGTTCTTC.

The J gene is TRBJ2-3, the V gene TRBV12-3 or TRBV12-4, with 7 positions matching TRBD1. The CDR3 sequence is 15 residues long. Losses at the gene ends were 5 bases for V and 6 bases for J; bases not matched to a gene: 11. Here the CDR3 reads CASSRTGSYVDTQYF. As DNA, the CDR3 is TGTGCCAGCAGTCGGACAGGTAGCTATGTTGATACGCAGTATTTT.

This chain joins TRBV6-5 and TRBJ2-1, with TRBD2 identical over 10 bases. The CDR3 is 20 amino acids. The V gene's germline CDR1 is MNHEY and CDR2 SVGAGI. Trimming removed 0 bases from V and 2 bases from J; junction bases left unmatched: 13. The CDR3 region is CASSYSAGAGGRIPYNEQFF. CDR3 DNA sequence: TGTGCCAGCAGTTACTCGGCCGGAGCGGGGGGGCGAATCCCCTACAATGAGCAGTTCTTC.

This clonotype was seen only a few times. The chain couples TRBV5-4 to TRBJ1-2; D not resolved. Trimming removed 5 bases from V and 8 bases from J, with 16 bases in between. The V gene's germline CDR1 is SGHNT and CDR2 YYREEE (reference sequence). This CDR3 is 13 amino acids long. Here the CDR3 DNA reads TGTGCCAGCAGACGGAATGCGGGTTTGGGCTACACCTTC. It translates to CASRRNAGLGYTF.

The table lists this clonotype with many counts. The chain couples TRBV7-8 to TRBJ2-5, with D perhaps being TRBD1 or TRBD2 (6 bases each). Germline V gene data show CDR1 as SGHVS and CDR2 as FQNEAQ. V was pared by 5 bases and J by 7 bases, with 20 bases between. The CDR3 is made up of 15 amino acids. The CDR3 nucleotides are TGTGCCAGCAGCCCCAGTGGGACCGGGGGCGCGACCCAGTACTTC. Protein product: CASSPSGTGGATQYF.

This CDR3 reads CASSLIGGVGQTQYF. DNA for the CDR3: TGTGCCAGCAGTTTAATCGGGGGCGTTGGACAGACGCAGTATTTT. V is TRBV12-3 or TRBV12-4 and J is TRBJ2-3, with D perhaps given as TRBD1 or TRBD2 (6 bases each). The CDR3 loop spans 15 amino acids. Trimming cost V 2 bases and J 9 bases, with 18 bases left between them.

The chain joins TRBV6-5 to TRBJ2-3, with 9 bases aligning to TRBD2. CDR1 and CDR2 from the germline V gene are MNHEY and SVGAGI. The V segment lost 1 base and the J segment 0 bases; nucleotides outside the gene matches: 8. This CDR3 spans 18 amino acids. CDR3 protein: CASSYFAGGTTSTDTQYF. As DNA, the CDR3 is TGTGCCAGCAGTTACTTTGCGGGGGGGACTACTAGCACAGATACGCAGTATTTT.

V gene TRBV11-2 combines with J gene TRBJ1-6; possibly TRBD1 for D (5 bases). Between the trimmed V and J ends, which lost 5 bases and 7 bases, there was a span of 18 bases. The CDR3 runs to 16 residues. Germline CDR1 is SGHAT and CDR2 is FQNNGV. The DNA for the CDR3 is TGTGCCAGCAGCCCCGGCGGGGGAGACATAAATTCACCCCTCCACTTT. Protein: CASSPGGGDINSPLHF.

The chain combines TRBV14 with TRBJ2-3; TRBD2 agrees at 7 bases. This CDR3 has 17 amino acids. The junction had 11 bases not matched to a gene; V was cut back by 0 bases and J by 5 bases. Germline-derived CDR1 and CDR2 are SGHDN and FVKESK. This CDR3 is CASSQDYRTRSRDTQYF. The CDR3 bases are TGTGCCAGCAGCCAAGACTATAGGACTAGGAGTAGAGATACGCAGTATTTT.

A note on this clonotype: A much larger clone lies a single base off, so this may be a read error. The chain has TRBV6-5 and TRBJ2-2; no firm D call. Germline CDR1 and CDR2: MNHEY and SVGAGI. This CDR3 has 13 amino acids. The CDR3 sequence is CASSYRITVELFF. DNA for the CDR3: TGTGCCAGCAGTTACCGGATTACCGTGGAGCTGTTTTTT.

This chain links TRBV20-1 with TRBJ1-1, with D maybe TRBD1 (5 bases). Germline-derived CDR1 and CDR2 are DFQATT and SNEGSKA (reference sequence). This CDR3 has 12 amino acids. V lost 1 base, J lost 11 bases, and 14 bases lay in between. The CDR3 DNA sequence: TGCAGTGCTAGAGCCCCCGGGGGGACGGCTTTCTTT. It specifies CSARAPGGTAFF.

CDR3 loop: CSARDLGQNEQFF. CDR3 in DNA: TGCAGTGCTAGAGATTTGGGACAGAATGAGCAGTTCTTC. This rearrangement joins TRBV20-1 to TRBJ2-1, with 7 positions matching TRBD1. J gave up 7 bases and V 0 bases, and 3 bases lay outside the gene matches. The CDR3 totals 13 residues. Per the germline V gene, CDR1 is DFQATT and CDR2 is SNEGSKA (reference sequence).

This clonotype was seen a few times. This chain links TRBV7-9 with TRBJ2-2; 7 nucleotides line up with TRBD1. V was pared by 4 bases and J by 0 bases, with 8 bases of the junction left unmatched. The length of the CDR3 is 17 residues. In germline, CDR1 is SEHNR, CDR2 FQNEAQ (reference sequence). The CDR3 spells CASSSRDRTSNTGELFF. The CDR3 DNA reads TGTGCCAGCAGCTCCCGGGACAGAACTTCGAACACCGGGGAGCTGTTTTTT. The full variable domain, completed using reference TRBV7-9 and TRBJ2-2, is DTGVSQNPRHKITKRGQNVTFRCDPISEHNRLYWYRQTLGQGPEFLTYFQNEAQLEKSRLLSDRFSAERPKGSFSTLEIQRTEQGDSAMYLCASSSRDRTSNTGELFFGEGSRLTVL.

The chain links TRBV5-4 to TRBJ1-5; TRBD1 might be the D (5 bases). The CDR3 has 21 residues. Trimming took 6 bases from V and 1 from J, leaving 32 bases between them. The V gene's germline CDR1 is SGHNT and CDR2 YYREEE (reference sequence). The CDR3 DNA reads as TGTGCCAGCACCGCGGTGCGACAGTCCCGACCTGGGGATCCCAGCAATCAGCCCCAGCATTTT. It codes for CASTAVRQSRPGDPSNQPQHF. Using reference TRBV5-4 and TRBJ1-5 for the parts outside the CDR3, the full variable domain is ETGVTQSPTHLIKTRGQQVTLRCSSQSGHNTVSWYQQALGQGPQFIFQYYREEENGRGNFPPRFSGLQFPNYSSELNVNALELDDSALYLCASTAVRQSRPGDPSNQPQHFGDGTRLSIL.

The V gene is TRBV7-2, the J gene TRBJ2-1; D ambiguous. The germline V and J ends were trimmed by 1 base and 2 bases, with 9 bases remaining between them. Germline-derived CDR1 and CDR2 are SGHTA and FQGNSA. This CDR3 comprises 15 residues. The CDR3 region has the DNA TGTGCCAGCAGCTTAGGTAGCAAGCCCTACAATGAGCAGTTCTTC. This encodes CASSLGSKPYNEQFF. The complete variable domain, with remaining parts taken from reference TRBV7-2 and TRBJ2-1, reads GAGVSQSPSNKVTEKGKDVELRCDPISGHTALYWYRQSLGQGLEFLIYFQGNSAPDKSGLPSDRFSAERTGGSVSTLTIQRTQQEDSAVYLCASSLGSKPYNEQFFGPGTRLTVL.

This clonotype was found a few times. This chain connects TRBV6-2 or TRBV6-3 to TRBJ2-5, with D possibly TRBD2 on 5 matching bases. Germline assignment: CDR1 MNHEY and CDR2 SVGEGT. The CDR3 is 14 amino acids. Trimming removed 2 bases at V and 5 bases at J, with 12 bases between. CDR3 DNA: TGTGCCAGCAGTTACAACAGCCGAGGGGAGACCCAGTACTTC. Its translation: CASSYNSRGETQYF.

J is TRBJ1-1 and V is TRBV6-6; possible D gene TRBD1, 5 bases. Germline V lookup: CDR1 MNHNY, CDR2 SVGAGI (reference sequence). This CDR3 comprises 14 residues. The V end lost 0 bases, the J end lost 5 bases, and 10 bases lay between the germline ends. The CDR3 coding sequence is TGTGCCAGCAGTTACTCGACTCAGGGAACTGAAGCTTTCTTT. It is translated as CASSYSTQGTEAFF.

This CDR3 reads CASSQEAQRLGGGTQYF. The CDR3 nucleotides are TGTGCCAGCAGCCAAGAAGCCCAGAGGTTGGGGGGAGGGACGCAGTATTTT. V gene TRBV3-1 combines with J gene TRBJ2-3; TRBD2 aligns across 7 bases. The CDR3 contains 17 residues. Germline values: CDR1 LGHDT, CDR2 YNNKEL (reference sequence). V dropped 0 bases and J dropped 9; count of bases not matched to a gene: 15.

This clonotype showed up just a few times. V is TRBV7-6 and J is TRBJ2-2, with 9 nucleotides matching TRBD2. The CDR3 runs to 15 residues. V shed 3 bases, J shed 7 bases, and the junction held 6 bases outside the gene matches. Germline V gene sequence: CDR1 SGHVS, CDR2 FNYEAQ. For the CDR3, the DNA is TGTGCCAGCAGCTTCATAGCGGGGGCGGGCGGGGAGCTGTTTTTT. It translates to CASSFIAGAGGELFF.

Only a few counts were recorded for this clonotype. The rearrangement joins TRBV7-2 to TRBJ2-3; 7 bases line up with TRBD1. Germline V gene data show CDR1 as SGHTA and CDR2 as FQGNSA. This CDR3 is 17 amino acids long. V dropped 5 bases and J dropped 2; count of bases not matched to a gene: 13. The CDR3 nucleotides are TGTGCCAGCAGCGGGGAAACAGGGGCTTTTGACACAGATACGCAGTATTTT. Translated: CASSGETGAFDTDTQYF.

This clonotype has a count of ten or more. The chain employs TRBV6-5 and TRBJ1-2; D is unclear. Germline CDR1 MNHEY, CDR2 SVGAGI. CDR3 length: 15 residues. The V and J ends lost 2 bases and 3 bases respectively, with 13 bases between them. This CDR3 is CASSYDMTRDYGYTF. CDR3 DNA: TGTGCCAGCAGTTACGACATGACAAGGGACTATGGCTACACCTTC.

This clonotype was detected once. V and J are TRBV9 and TRBJ1-2; D remains unclear. The germline CDR1 and CDR2 sequences are SGDLS and YYNGEE. V lost 3 bases to trimming and J lost 4 bases, with 16 bases between them. The CDR3 totals 15 residues. The CDR3 protein is CASSAPPSRVYGYTF. The CDR3 DNA reads TGTGCCAGCAGCGCACCTCCGTCTCGGGTCTATGGCTACACCTTC.

This clonotype was picked up many times. The chain carries TRBV7-8 and TRBJ2-7; perhaps TRBD1 as D (6 bases). Germline V gene lookup returns CDR1 SGHVS and CDR2 FQNEAQ. The V and J ends lost 2 bases and 5 bases respectively, with 22 bases between them. The CDR3 is 17 residues long. The DNA of the CDR3 is TGTGCCAGCAGCTTAAATCAAGGTTTGGGCAGGGGCCACGAGCAGTACTTC. Its translation is CASSLNQGLGRGHEQYF.

This rearrangement joins TRBV6-6 to TRBJ1-4; D gene unclear. This CDR3 is 14 amino acids long. In germline, CDR1 is MNHNY, CDR2 SVGAGI (reference sequence). V dropped 6 bases and J dropped 0 bases, with 8 bases sitting between them. The CDR3 DNA reads TGTGCCAGCAGCGGTGAGGCAACTAATGAAAAACTGTTTTTT. It codes for CASSGEATNEKLFF.

The sample holds a few counts of this clonotype. The rearrangement links TRBV20-1 to TRBJ2-7; unclear D gene. Germline V gene sequence: CDR1 DFQATT, CDR2 SNEGSKA (reference sequence). This CDR3 is built from 12 residues. Trimming pared 3 bases from V and 3 bases from J, leaving 9 bases between. The CDR3 protein is CSASGSGYEQYV. Written as DNA, the CDR3 is TGCAGTGCTAGCGGGTCGGGCTACGAGCAGTACGTC.

This chain uses TRBV27 with TRBJ2-5; 7 positions agree with TRBD2. Germline-derived CDR1 and CDR2 are MNHEY and SMNVEV (reference sequence). This CDR3 has 17 residues. The V and J ends lost 4 bases and 0 bases, in that order; junction bases with no gene match: 11. The CDR3 DNA reads TGTGCCAGCAGTTCCCCCGGGGCTAGCGGTTACCAAGAGACCCAGTACTTC. This gives the protein CASSSPGASGYQETQYF.

This rearrangement joins TRBV19 to TRBJ1-5, with TRBD1 matching 9 bases. The germline gives CDR1 LNHDA, CDR2 SQIVND (reference sequence). Losses at the gene ends were 3 bases for V and 5 bases for J; bases not matched to a gene: 8. CDR3 length equals 16 residues. In nucleotides, the CDR3 is TGTGCCAGTAGTATTGGGGACAGGGTCAGCGATCAGCCCCAGCATTTT. Translated, it gives CASSIGDRVSDQPQHF.

This rearrangement joins TRBV14 to TRBJ1-2; the D is unclear. CDR1 is SGHDN, CDR2 FVKESK, per germline. The length of the CDR3 is 14 residues. V was trimmed by 6 bases and J by 4 bases, leaving 15 bases between them. The CDR3 coding sequence is TGTGCCAGCAGTCTTCAGGCTTCGAGCTATGGCTACACCTTC. This codes for CASSLQASSYGYTF. Full variable domain (outside the CDR3, taken from reference TRBV14 and TRBJ1-2): EAGVTQFPSHSVIEKGQTVTLRCDPISGHDNLYWYRRVMGKEIKFLLHFVKESKQDESGMPNNRFLAERTGGTYSTLKVQPAELEDSGVYFCASSLQASSYGYTFGSGTRLTVV.